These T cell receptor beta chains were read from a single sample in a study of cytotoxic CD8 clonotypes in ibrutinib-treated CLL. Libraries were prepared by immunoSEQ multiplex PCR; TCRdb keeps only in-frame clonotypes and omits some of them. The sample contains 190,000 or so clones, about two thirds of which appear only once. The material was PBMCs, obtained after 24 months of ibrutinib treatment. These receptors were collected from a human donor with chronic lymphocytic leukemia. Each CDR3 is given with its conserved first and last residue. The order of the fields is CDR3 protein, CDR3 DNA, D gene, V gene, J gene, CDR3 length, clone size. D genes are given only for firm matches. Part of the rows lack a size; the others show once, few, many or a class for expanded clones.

cdr3_aa: CASSRHRTSGTSYEQYF; cdr3_nt: TGTGCCAGCAGTCGACATCGGACTAGCGGGACCTCCTACGAGCAGTACTTC; d_call: TRBD2; v_call: TRBV27; j_call: TRBJ2-7; cdr3_length: 17; clone_size: -
cdr3_aa: CAWSMTEGYTF; cdr3_nt: TGTGCCTGGAGTATGACAGAGGGCTACACCTTC; d_call: -; v_call: TRBV30; j_call: TRBJ1-2; cdr3_length: 11; clone_size: -
cdr3_aa: CASRKVYEQYF; cdr3_nt: TGTGCCAGCAGAAAGGTATACGAGCAGTACTTC; d_call: -; v_call: TRBV6-5; j_call: TRBJ2-7; cdr3_length: 11; clone_size: -
cdr3_aa: CASSRNTDRGNYGYTF; cdr3_nt: TGTGCCAGCAGCCGGAATACGGACAGGGGAAACTATGGCTACACCTTC; d_call: TRBD1; v_call: TRBV27; j_call: TRBJ1-2; cdr3_length: 16; clone_size: -
cdr3_aa: CASSPRQGNNQPQHF; cdr3_nt: TGTGCCAGCAGTCCGCGACAGGGGAACAATCAGCCCCAGCATTTT; d_call: TRBD1; v_call: TRBV27; j_call: TRBJ1-5; cdr3_length: 15; clone_size: few
cdr3_aa: CASSLSLAATYEQYF; cdr3_nt: TGTGCCAGCAGCTTGAGTCTAGCGGCAACCTACGAGCAGTACTTC; d_call: TRBD2; v_call: TRBV5-6; j_call: TRBJ2-7; cdr3_length: 15; clone_size: -
cdr3_aa: CASSLVLGAVANEKLFF; cdr3_nt: TGTGCCAGCAGCTTAGTTTTGGGGGCTGTAGCTAATGAAAAACTGTTTTTT; d_call: -; v_call: TRBV7-9; j_call: TRBJ1-4; cdr3_length: 17; clone_size: once
cdr3_aa: CASSTGQFYEQYF; cdr3_nt: TGTGCCAGCAGCACCGGACAGTTCTACGAGCAGTACTTC; d_call: -; v_call: TRBV5-4; j_call: TRBJ2-7; cdr3_length: 13; clone_size: -
cdr3_aa: CASSQADLTNTEAFF; cdr3_nt: TGTGCCAGCAGCCAAGCCGACCTCACAAACACTGAAGCTTTCTTT; d_call: -; v_call: TRBV7-2; j_call: TRBJ1-1; cdr3_length: 15; clone_size: -
cdr3_aa: CASSGQGADTQYF; cdr3_nt: TGTGCCAGCAGCGGGCAGGGGGCAGATACGCAGTATTTT; d_call: TRBD1; v_call: TRBV7-9; j_call: TRBJ2-3; cdr3_length: 13; clone_size: -
cdr3_aa: CASSQTETQYF; cdr3_nt: TGTGCCAGCAGCCAAACGGAGACCCAGTACTTC; d_call: -; v_call: TRBV14; j_call: TRBJ2-5; cdr3_length: 11; clone_size: few
cdr3_aa: CASSTDRVGTEAFF; cdr3_nt: TGCGCCAGCAGCACCGACAGGGTGGGGACTGAAGCTTTCTTT; d_call: TRBD1; v_call: TRBV5-1; j_call: TRBJ1-1; cdr3_length: 14; clone_size: once
cdr3_aa: CASSVGGQGSSEAFF; cdr3_nt: TGTGCCAGCAGCGTAGGAGGTCAGGGGTCTTCTGAAGCTTTCTTT; d_call: -; v_call: TRBV9; j_call: TRBJ1-1; cdr3_length: 15; clone_size: once